A selection of T cell receptor beta chains follows, all from one sample in a study of T cells in localized non-small cell lung cancer. Sequencing used immunoSEQ multiplex PCR; TCRdb keeps in-frame clones, though not all of them. This repertoire shows about 3,700 clones, around 23% found once; its top ten account for roughly 30%. The sequences come from lung tumor tissue, collected before any cancer treatment. The receptors come from a woman aged 40-70 years with stage I lung adenocarcinoma. Each CDR3 is given with its conserved first and last residue. D genes are given only for firm matches. The size field is filled for only some rows; it gives once, few, many or a size class.

TRBD1	TRBV28	TRBJ1-6	NA	TGTGCCAGCAAGAGAACAGGGGGCGGCGGCTCACCCCTCCACTTT	CASKRTGGGGSPLHF
NA	TRBV15	TRBJ1-4	NA	TGTGCCACCAGCACCCGACAGGCTATAGGGGAAAAACTGTTTTTT	CATSTRQAIGEKLFF
TRBD1	TRBV9	TRBJ1-1	few	TGTGCCAGCAGCCCGACAGGGAGGAACGCTGAAGCTTTCTTT	CASSPTGRNAEAFF
TRBD2	TRBV18	TRBJ2-3	NA	TGTGCCAGCTCACTTGGGACTAGCGGGAGTTCAGATACGCAGTATTTT	CASSLGTSGSSDTQYF
NA	TRBV6-8	TRBJ1-4	few	TGTGCCAGCAGTGCCCCAGTTGCAACTAATGAAAAACTGTTTTTT	CASSAPVATNEKLFF
NA	TRBV11-3	TRBJ2-6	few	TGTGCCAGCAGCTTCCGGGGTCAAAGCTCTGGGGCCAACGTCCTGACTTTC	CASSFRGQSSGANVLTF
NA	TRBV9	TRBJ1-2	NA	TGTGCCAGCTCGTCCCAGGGTAGCTATGGCTACACCTTC	CASSSQGSYGYTF
NA	TRBV18	TRBJ1-2	NA	TGTGCCAGCTCACCAGCTGCAGACCTTAACTATGGCTACACCTTC	CASSPAADLNYGYTF
TRBD1	TRBV19	TRBJ2-2	NA	TGTGCCAGTACCTCTGACAGGGGGAACACCGGGGAGCTGTTTTTT	CASTSDRGNTGELFF
TRBD1	TRBV18	TRBJ1-4	NA	TGTGCCAGCTCACTACCGGGACAGAATGAAAAACTGTTTTTT	CASSLPGQNEKLFF
NA	TRBV19	TRBJ1-2	NA	TGTGCCAGTAGTATAGGGGCAGAGCCTAACTATGGCTACACCTTC	CASSIGAEPNYGYTF
NA	TRBV11-3	TRBJ2-7	few	TGTGCCAGCAGCACCTCCGTCCGGGGAACCTACGAGCAGTACTTC	CASSTSVRGTYEQYF
NA	TRBV11-3	TRBJ1-6	NA	TGTGCCAGCAGCCTGAGCAGGGTAGGGGATTCACCCCTCCACTTT	CASSLSRVGDSPLHF
NA	TRBV11-3	TRBJ2-2	medium-sized	TGTGCCAGCAGCTTGGGGACGGCGAACACCGGGGAGCTGTTTTTT	CASSLGTANTGELFF
TRBD2	TRBV6-8	TRBJ2-4	NA	TGTGCCAGCAGTAAATGGACTAGCCTATTAGCCAAAAACATTCAGTACTTC	CASSKWTSLLAKNIQYF
NA	TRBV5-1	TRBJ2-2	NA	TGCGCCAGCGCTCCCGGCAGGGAGATGATCTCGGAGCTGTTTTTT	CASAPGREMISELFF
TRBD1	TRBV6-8	TRBJ1-5	few	TGTGCCAGTTGTTGGACAGGGGGCTTTTATCAGCCCCAGCATTTT	CASCWTGGFYQPQHF
NA	TRBV1	TRBJ1-2	few	TGCGCCAGCAGCCAAAAACCGGGACAGGGGACAACTAACTATGGCTACACCTTC	CASSQKPGQGTTNYGYTF
TRBD1	TRBV6-8	TRBJ2-7	few	TGTGCCAGCAGTTACGCCGGGACAGGGGGCAAGCAGTACTTC	CASSYAGTGGKQYF
NA	TRBV19	TRBJ2-1	NA	TGTGCCAGTAAGGGATCACAACCTTACAATGAGCAGTTCTTC	CASKGSQPYNEQFF
NA	TRBV28	TRBJ1-5	NA	TGTGCCAGCGCATCCGGGGCTAACACAGTAAATCAGCCCCAGCATTTT	CASASGANTVNQPQHF
TRBD1	TRBV6-8	TRBJ1-6	few	TGTGCCAGCAGCTGGACAGGGGCCGATTCACCCCTCCACTTT	CASSWTGADSPLHF
NA	TRBV6-8	TRBJ2-2	NA	TGTGCCAGCAGTTACTCGATGCAGACCGGGGAGCTGTTTTTT	CASSYSMQTGELFF
NA	TRBV27	TRBJ2-6	few	TGTGCCAGCAGTTACTCTGGGGCCAACGTCCTGACTTTC	CASSYSGANVLTF
TRBD1	TRBV11-3	TRBJ1-3	few	TGTGCCAGCAGCCGGACAGGGACAGGTGGAAACACCATATATTTT	CASSRTGTGGNTIYF
NA	TRBV11-3	TRBJ2-7	NA	TGTGCCAGCAGCTTATCCGGTACGACCTACGAGCAGTACTTC	CASSLSGTTYEQYF
NA	TRBV28	TRBJ2-2	large	TGTGCCAGCAGTTTATTGCCCCCCCCCGGGGAGCTGTTTTTT	CASSLLPPPGELFF
NA	TRBV6-7	TRBJ2-7	few	TGTGCCAGCAGATCCCCTCCGCGGGGGCCGGCCTACGAGCAGTACTTC	CASRSPPRGPAYEQYF
NA	TRBV11-3	TRBJ2-1	few	TGTGCCAGCAGCCCTCTAGATGTGGCTTACAATGAGCAGTTCTTC	CASSPLDVAYNEQFF
NA	TRBV6-8	TRBJ1-4	NA	TGTGCCAGCAGTGACTGTCCAAGTCTCCTAGTCGACAATGAAAAACTGTTTTTT	CASSDCPSLLVDNEKLFF
NA	TRBV25-1	TRBJ2-4	large	TGTGCCAGCACTCAGCCTAGGGGTGGGCTAGCCAAAAACATTCAGTACTTC	CASTQPRGGLAKNIQYF
TRBD1	TRBV19	TRBJ2-1	NA	TGTGCCAGTAAGGTGTACTCAGGGGGCGCGTCGAATGAGCAGTTCTTC	CASKVYSGGASNEQFF